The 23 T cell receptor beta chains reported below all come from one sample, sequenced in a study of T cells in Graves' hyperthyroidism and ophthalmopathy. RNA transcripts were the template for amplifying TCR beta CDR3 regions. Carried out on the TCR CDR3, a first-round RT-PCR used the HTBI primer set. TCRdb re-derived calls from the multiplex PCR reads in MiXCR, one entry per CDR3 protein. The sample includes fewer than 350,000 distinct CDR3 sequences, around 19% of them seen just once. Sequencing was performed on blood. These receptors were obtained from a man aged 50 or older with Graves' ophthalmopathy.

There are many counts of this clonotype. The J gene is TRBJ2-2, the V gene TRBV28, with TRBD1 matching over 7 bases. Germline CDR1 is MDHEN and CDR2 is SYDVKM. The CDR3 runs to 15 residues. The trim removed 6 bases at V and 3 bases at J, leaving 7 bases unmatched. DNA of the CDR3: TGTGCCAGCAGCCCGGGACAGTACGACACCGGGGAGCTGTTTTTT. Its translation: CASSPGQYDTGELFF.

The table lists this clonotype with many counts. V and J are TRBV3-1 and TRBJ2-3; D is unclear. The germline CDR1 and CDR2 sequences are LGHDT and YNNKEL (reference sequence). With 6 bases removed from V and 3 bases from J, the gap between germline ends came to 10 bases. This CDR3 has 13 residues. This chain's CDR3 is CASSPIETDTQYF. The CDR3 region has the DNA TGTGCCAGCAGTCCCATCGAGACAGATACGCAGTATTTT.

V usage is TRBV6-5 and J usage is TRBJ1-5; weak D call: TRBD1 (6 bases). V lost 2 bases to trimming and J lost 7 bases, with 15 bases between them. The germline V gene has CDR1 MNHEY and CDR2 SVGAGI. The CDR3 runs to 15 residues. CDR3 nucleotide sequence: TGTGCCAGCAGTTACGACAGGTTGGCGGAACAGCCCCAGCATTTT. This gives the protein CASSYDRLAEQPQHF.

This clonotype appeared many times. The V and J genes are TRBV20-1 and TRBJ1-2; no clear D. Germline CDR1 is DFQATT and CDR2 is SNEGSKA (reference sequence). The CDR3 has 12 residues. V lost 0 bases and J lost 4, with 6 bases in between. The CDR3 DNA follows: TGCAGTGCTAGAGACGTCGCCTATGGCTACACCTTC. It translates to CSARDVAYGYTF.

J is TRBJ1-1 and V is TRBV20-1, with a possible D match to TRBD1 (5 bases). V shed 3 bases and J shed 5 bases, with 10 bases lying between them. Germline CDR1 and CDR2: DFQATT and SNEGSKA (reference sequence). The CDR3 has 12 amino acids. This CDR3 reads CSASPGITEAFF. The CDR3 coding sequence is TGCAGTGCTAGTCCAGGGATAACTGAAGCTTTCTTT.

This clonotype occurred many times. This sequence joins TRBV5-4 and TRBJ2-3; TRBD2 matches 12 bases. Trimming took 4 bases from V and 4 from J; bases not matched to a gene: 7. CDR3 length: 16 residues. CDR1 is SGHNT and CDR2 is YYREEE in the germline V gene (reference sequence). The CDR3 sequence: CASSTLAGGPPDTQYF. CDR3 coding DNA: TGTGCCAGCAGCACTCTAGCGGGAGGGCCCCCAGATACGCAGTATTTT.

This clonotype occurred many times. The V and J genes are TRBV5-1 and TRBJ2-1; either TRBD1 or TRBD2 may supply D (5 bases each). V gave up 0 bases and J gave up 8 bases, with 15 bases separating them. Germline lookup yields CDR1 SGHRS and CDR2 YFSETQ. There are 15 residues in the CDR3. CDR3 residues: CASSLEGPWGHEQFF. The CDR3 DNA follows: TGCGCCAGCAGCTTGGAGGGACCCTGGGGCCATGAGCAGTTCTTC.

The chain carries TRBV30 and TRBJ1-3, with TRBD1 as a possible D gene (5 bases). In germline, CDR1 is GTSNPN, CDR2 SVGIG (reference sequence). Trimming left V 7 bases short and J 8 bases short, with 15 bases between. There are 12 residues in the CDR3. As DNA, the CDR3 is TGTGCCTCAGACCCCGGGGGACACACCATATATTTT. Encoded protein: CASDPGGHTIYF. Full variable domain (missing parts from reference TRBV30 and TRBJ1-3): SQTIHQWPATLVQPVGSPLSLECTVEGTSNPNLYWYRQAAGRGLQLLFYSVGIGQISSEVPQNLSASRPQDRQFILSSKKLLLSDSGFYLCASDPGGHTIYFGEGSWLTVV.

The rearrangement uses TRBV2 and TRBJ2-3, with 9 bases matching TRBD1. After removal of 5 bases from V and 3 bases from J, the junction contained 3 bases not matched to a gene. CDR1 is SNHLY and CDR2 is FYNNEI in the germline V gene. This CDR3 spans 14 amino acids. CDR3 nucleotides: TGTGCCAGCAGTCGGGACAGGGTGACAGATACGCAGTATTTT. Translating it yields CASSRDRVTDTQYF.

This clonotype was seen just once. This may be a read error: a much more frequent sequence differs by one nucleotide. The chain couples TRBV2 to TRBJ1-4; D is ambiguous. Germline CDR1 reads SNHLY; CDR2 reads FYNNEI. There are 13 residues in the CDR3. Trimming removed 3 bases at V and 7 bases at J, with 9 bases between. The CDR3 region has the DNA TGTGCCAGCAGTGATGGGAGTGGTGAAAAACTGTTTTTT. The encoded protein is CASSDGSGEKLFF.

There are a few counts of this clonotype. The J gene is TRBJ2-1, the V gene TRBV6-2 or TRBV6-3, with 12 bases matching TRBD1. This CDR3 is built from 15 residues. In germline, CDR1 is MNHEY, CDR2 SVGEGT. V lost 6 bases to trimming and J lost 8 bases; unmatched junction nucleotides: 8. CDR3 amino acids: CASRPGQGAFYEQFF. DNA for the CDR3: TGTGCCAGCAGGCCGGGACAGGGGGCGTTCTATGAGCAGTTCTTC.

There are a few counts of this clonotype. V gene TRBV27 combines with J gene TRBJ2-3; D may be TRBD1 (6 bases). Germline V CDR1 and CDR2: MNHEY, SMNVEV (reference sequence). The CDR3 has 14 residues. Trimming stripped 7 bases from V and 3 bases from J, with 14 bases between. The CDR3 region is CASKQGTETDTQYF. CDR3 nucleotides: TGTGCCAGCAAGCAGGGGACGGAGACAGATACGCAGTATTTT.

This CDR3 reads CASSAAGGPLGVNGRAYEQYF. CDR3 coding DNA: TGCGCCAGCAGCGCCGCAGGGGGACCCCTAGGAGTGAACGGGAGGGCCTACGAGCAGTACTTC. The chain links TRBV5-1 to TRBJ2-7, with a possible D match to TRBD2 (8 bases). V lost 4 bases, J lost 2 bases, and 34 bases lay in between. The germline V gene has CDR1 SGHRS and CDR2 YFSETQ. The CDR3 runs to 21 residues.

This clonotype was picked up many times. The CDR3 is CASSLDVYLKTYEQYF. The CDR3 nucleotides are TGTGCCAGCAGCTTAGACGTCTACTTAAAGACCTACGAGCAGTACTTC. V gene TRBV7-8 combines with J gene TRBJ2-7, with D hard to call. Germline V lookup: CDR1 SGHVS, CDR2 FQNEAQ. The CDR3 length is 16 residues. The V end was cut by 1 base, the J end by 2 bases, with 15 bases between. Variable domain in full (rest from reference TRBV7-8 and TRBJ2-7): GAGVSQSPRYKVAKRGQDVALRCDPISGHVSLFWYQQALGQGPEFLTYFQNEAQLDKSGLPSDRFFAERPEGSVSTLKIQRTQQEDSAVYLCASSLDVYLKTYEQYFGPGTRLTVT.

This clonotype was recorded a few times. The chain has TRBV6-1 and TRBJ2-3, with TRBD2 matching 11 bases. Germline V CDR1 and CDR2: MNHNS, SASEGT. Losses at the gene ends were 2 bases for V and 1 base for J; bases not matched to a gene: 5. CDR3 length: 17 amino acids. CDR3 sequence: CASSELLAGGGTDTQYF. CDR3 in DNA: TGTGCCAGCAGTGAACTTCTAGCGGGAGGCGGCACAGATACGCAGTATTTT.

CDR3 residues: CASCRGANTEAFF. In DNA form, the CDR3 reads TGTGCCAGTTGCAGGGGGGCCAACACTGAAGCTTTCTTT. The rearrangement uses TRBV19 and TRBJ1-1, with 7 bases lining up with TRBD1. The CDR3 runs to 13 residues. Germline lookup yields CDR1 LNHDA and CDR2 SQIVND (reference sequence). J was trimmed by 2 bases and V by 8 bases; bases with no gene match: 5.

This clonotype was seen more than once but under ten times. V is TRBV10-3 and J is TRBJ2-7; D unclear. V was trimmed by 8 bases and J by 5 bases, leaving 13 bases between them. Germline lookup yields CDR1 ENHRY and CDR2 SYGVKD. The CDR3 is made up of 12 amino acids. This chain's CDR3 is CAIPLPGDEQYF. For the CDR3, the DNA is TGTGCCATCCCCCTCCCTGGCGACGAGCAGTACTTC.

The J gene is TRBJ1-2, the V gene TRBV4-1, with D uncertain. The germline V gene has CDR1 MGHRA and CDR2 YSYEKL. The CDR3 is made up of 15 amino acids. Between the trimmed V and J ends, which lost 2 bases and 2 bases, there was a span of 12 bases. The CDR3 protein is CASSQTMLRNYGYTF. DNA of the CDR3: TGCGCCAGCAGCCAAACGATGCTGAGAAACTATGGCTACACCTTC.

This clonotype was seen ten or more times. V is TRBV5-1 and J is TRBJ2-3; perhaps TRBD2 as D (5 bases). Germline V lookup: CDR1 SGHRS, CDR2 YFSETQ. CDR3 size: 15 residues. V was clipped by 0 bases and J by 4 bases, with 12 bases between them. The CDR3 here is CASSLESGSADTQYF. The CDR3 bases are TGCGCCAGCAGCTTGGAATCGGGAAGCGCAGATACGCAGTATTTT.

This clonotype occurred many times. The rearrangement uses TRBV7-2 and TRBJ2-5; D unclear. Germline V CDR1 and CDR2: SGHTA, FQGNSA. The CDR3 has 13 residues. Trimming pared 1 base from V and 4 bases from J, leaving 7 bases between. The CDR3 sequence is CASSLDRAETQYF. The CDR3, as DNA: TGTGCCAGCAGCTTAGATAGGGCAGAGACCCAGTACTTC.

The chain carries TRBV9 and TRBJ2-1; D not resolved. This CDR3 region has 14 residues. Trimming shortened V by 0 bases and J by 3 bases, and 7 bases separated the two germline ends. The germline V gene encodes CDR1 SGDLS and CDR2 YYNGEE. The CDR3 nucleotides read TGTGCCAGCAGCGTAGCTCCTAACTACAATGAGCAGTTCTTC. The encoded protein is CASSVAPNYNEQFF.

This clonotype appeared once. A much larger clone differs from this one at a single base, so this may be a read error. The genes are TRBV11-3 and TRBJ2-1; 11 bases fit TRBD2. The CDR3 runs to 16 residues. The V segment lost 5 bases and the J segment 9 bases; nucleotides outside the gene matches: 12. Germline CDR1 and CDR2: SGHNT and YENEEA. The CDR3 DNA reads TGTGCCAGCAGCCCACGCCTAGCGGGAGGAGACAGTGAGCAGTTCTTC. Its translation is CASSPRLAGGDSEQFF.

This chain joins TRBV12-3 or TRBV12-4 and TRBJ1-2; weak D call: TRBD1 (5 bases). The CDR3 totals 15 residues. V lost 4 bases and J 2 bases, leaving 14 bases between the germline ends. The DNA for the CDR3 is TGTGCCAGCAGTTGGGGACGGAAAGTAAACTATGGCTACACCTTC. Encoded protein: CASSWGRKVNYGYTF.